The TCR beta chain under discussion was sequenced for a study of shared clonotypes between healthy human individuals. Each PCR replicate from the sorted subsets contained 200 to 250 ng DNA, which is some 32,000 T cell genomes. The table came from immunoSEQ multiplex PCR; TCRdb's copy has only in-frame clones and leaves some out. The repertoire has over a million clones, approximately 80% of them found once; the top ten carry more than 0.55%. CDR3 length equals 11 residues. Deletions cut 2 bases from V and 7 bases from J, with 8 bases between. Germline loops: CDR1 GTSNPN, CDR2 SVGIG (reference sequence). Each sample came from a Caucasian adult donor living in Nashville, Tennessee.

The sequence was collected from a young man in good health. Some clones in this sample may be carry-over from other donors' samples. The chain has TRBV30 and TRBJ1-1; D is unresolved. What was sequenced was memory CD4+ T cells from PBMCs. The subset denotes: CD45RA-negative fraction. CDR3 coding DNA: TGTGCCTGGAGTTTAAACGATGAAGCTTTCTTT. Its protein is CAWSLNDEAFF.